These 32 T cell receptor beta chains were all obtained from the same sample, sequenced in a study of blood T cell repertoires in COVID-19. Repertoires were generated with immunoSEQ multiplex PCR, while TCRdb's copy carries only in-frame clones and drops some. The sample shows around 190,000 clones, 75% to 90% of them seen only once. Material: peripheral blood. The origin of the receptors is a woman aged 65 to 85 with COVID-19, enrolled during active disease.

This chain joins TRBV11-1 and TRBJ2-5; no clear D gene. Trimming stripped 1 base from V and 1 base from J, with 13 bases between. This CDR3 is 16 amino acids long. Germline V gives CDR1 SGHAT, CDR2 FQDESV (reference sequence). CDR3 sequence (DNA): TGTGCCAGCAGCTTAGACCCCTTTGCGGTCCAAGAGACCCAGTACTTC. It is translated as CASSLDPFAVQETQYF. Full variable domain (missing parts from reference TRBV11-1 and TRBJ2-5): EAEVAQSPRYKITEKSQAVAFWCDPISGHATLYWYRQILGQGPELLVQFQDESVVDDSQLPKDRFSAERLKGVDSTLKIQPAELGDSAMYLCASSLDPFAVQETQYFGPGTRLLVL.

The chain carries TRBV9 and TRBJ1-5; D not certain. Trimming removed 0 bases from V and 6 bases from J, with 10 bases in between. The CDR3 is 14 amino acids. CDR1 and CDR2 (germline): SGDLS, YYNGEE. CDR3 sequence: CASSVGLGGQPQHF. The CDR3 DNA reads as TGTGCCAGCAGCGTAGGGCTGGGAGGTCAGCCCCAGCATTTT.

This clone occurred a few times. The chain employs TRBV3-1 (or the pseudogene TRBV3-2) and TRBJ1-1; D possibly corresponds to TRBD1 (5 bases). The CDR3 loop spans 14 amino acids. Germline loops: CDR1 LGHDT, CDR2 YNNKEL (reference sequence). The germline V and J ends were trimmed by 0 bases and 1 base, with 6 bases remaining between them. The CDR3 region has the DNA TGTGCCAGCAGCCAAGAAGACAGGAACACTGAAGCTTTCTTT. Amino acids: CASSQEDRNTEAFF.

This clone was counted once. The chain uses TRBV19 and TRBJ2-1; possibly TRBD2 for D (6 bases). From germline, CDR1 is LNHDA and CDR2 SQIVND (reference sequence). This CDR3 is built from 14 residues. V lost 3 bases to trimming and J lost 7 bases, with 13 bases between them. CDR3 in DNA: TGTGCCAGTAGTATTGGGGGGAATCGGAATGAGCAGTTCTTC. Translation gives CASSIGGNRNEQFF.

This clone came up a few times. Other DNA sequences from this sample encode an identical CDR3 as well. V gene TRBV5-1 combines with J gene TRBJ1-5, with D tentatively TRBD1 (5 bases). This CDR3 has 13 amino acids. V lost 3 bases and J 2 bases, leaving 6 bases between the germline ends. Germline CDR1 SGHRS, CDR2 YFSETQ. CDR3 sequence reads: CASSSGGNQPQHF. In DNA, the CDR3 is TGCGCCAGCAGCTCGGGGGGCAATCAGCCCCAGCATTTT.

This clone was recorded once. The chain's CDR3 is CASSQVNSGAGGYTF. CDR3 coding DNA: TGTGCCAGCAGCCAAGTCAACTCAGGGGCGGGTGGCTACACCTTC. The chain combines TRBV3-1 (or the pseudogene TRBV3-2) with TRBJ1-2, with D possibly matching TRBD1 (6 bases). Between the trimmed V and J ends, which lost 1 base and 7 bases, there was a span of 16 bases. Germline CDR1 reads LGHDT; CDR2 reads YNNKEL (reference sequence). This CDR3 region has 15 residues.

The CDR3 DNA is TGCAGCGTCCTTAGCGGGGGGTTTGAGCAGTTCTTC. This translates into CSVLSGGFEQFF. The rearrangement joins TRBV29-1 to TRBJ2-1; 10 bases align to TRBD2. Germline V CDR1 and CDR2: SQVTM, ANQGSEA. Trimming took 6 bases from V and 9 from J; bases not matched to a gene: 5. The CDR3 length is 12 residues.

The CDR3 region has the DNA TGCAGTGCTAGTCGCACTAGCGGGAGGGCCGGGGAGACCCAGTACTTC. Residues: CSASRTSGRAGETQYF. The chain joins TRBV20-1 to TRBJ2-5, with 13 bases lining up with TRBD2. There are 16 residues in the CDR3. Germline CDR1 is DFQATT and CDR2 is SNEGSKA (reference sequence). V shed 3 bases, J shed 5 bases, and the junction held 9 bases outside the gene matches.

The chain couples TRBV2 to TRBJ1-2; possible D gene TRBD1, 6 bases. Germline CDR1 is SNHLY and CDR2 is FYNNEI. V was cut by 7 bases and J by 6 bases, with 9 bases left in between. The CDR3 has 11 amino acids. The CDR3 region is CASTEGDGYTF. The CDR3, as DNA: TGTGCCAGCACCGAGGGGGATGGCTACACCTTC.

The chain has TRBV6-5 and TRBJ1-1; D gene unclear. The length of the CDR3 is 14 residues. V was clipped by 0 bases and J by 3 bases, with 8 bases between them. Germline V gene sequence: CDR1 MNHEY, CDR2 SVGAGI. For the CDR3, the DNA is TGTGCCAGCAGTTACTCGATTGGAGACACTGAAGCTTTCTTT. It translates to CASSYSIGDTEAFF.

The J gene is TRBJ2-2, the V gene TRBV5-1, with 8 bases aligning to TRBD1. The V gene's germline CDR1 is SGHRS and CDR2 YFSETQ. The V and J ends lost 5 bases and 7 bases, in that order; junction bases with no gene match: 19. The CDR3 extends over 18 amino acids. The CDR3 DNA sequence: TGCGCCAGCAGATCAGAATCGAGGACAGGGAGTAAGGGCGGGGAGCTGTTTTTT. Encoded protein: CASRSESRTGSKGGELFF.

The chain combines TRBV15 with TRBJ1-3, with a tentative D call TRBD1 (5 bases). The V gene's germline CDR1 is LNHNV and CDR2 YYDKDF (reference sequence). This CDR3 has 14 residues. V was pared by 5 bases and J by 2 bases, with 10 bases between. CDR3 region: CATSSRAAGNTIYF. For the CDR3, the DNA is TGTGCCACCAGCTCCAGGGCGGCTGGAAACACCATATATTTT.

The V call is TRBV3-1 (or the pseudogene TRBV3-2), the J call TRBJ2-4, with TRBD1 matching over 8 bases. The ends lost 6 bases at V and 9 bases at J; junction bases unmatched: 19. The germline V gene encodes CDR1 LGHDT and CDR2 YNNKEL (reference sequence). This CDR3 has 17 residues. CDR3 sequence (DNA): TGTGCCAGCAGTTACCGTGAAGGGCAGGGGGCTTTGAGCATTCAGTACTTC. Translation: CASSYREGQGALSIQYF.

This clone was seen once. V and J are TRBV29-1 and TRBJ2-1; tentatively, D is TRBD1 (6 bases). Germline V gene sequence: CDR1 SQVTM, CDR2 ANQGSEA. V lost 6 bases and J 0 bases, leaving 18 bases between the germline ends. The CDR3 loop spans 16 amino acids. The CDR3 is CSVDRDRLSSYNEQFF. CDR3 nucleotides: TGCAGCGTCGACCGAGACAGGCTAAGCTCCTACAATGAGCAGTTCTTC.

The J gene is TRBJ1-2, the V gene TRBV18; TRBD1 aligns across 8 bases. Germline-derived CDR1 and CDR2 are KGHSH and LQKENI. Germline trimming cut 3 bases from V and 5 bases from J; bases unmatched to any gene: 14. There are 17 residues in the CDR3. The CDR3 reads CASSPQGGQGAPYGYTF. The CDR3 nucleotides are TGTGCCAGCTCACCCCAGGGAGGACAGGGTGCCCCTTATGGCTACACCTTC.

The CDR3 region has the DNA TGTGCCAGCAGAACCGGGACTAACTACAATGAGCAGTTCTTC. This gives the protein CASRTGTNYNEQFF. The V gene is TRBV25-1, the J gene TRBJ2-1; 7 positions match TRBD2. Looked up from germline, CDR1 is MGHDK and CDR2 is SYGVNS. This CDR3 has 14 amino acids. V shed 6 bases and J 3 bases; nucleotides not matched to a gene: 5. The full variable domain, in which reference TRBV25-1 and TRBJ2-1 provide the parts outside the CDR3, is EADIYQTPRYLVIGTGKKITLECSQTMGHDKMYWYQQDPGMELHLIHYSYGVNSTEKGDLSSESTVSRIRTEHFPLTLESARPSHTSQYLCASRTGTNYNEQFFGPGTRLTVL.

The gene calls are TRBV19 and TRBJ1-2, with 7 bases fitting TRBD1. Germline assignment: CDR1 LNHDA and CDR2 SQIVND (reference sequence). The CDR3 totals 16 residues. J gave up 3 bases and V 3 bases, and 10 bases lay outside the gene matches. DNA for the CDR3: TGTGCCAGTAGTATTGCTCCGGGGACAGAATACTATGGCTACACCTTC. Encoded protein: CASSIAPGTEYYGYTF.

The CDR3 DNA reads as TGTGCCAGCAGTTCTCGGACTAGCGGTTCCAAATTCAATGAGCAGTTCTTC. Encoded protein: CASSSRTSGSKFNEQFF. The V and J genes are TRBV6-2 or TRBV6-3 and TRBJ2-1; TRBD2 matches 10 bases. V was clipped by 4 bases and J by 6 bases; unmatched bases: 12. Germline V gives CDR1 MNHEY, CDR2 SVGEGT. CDR3 length equals 17 residues.

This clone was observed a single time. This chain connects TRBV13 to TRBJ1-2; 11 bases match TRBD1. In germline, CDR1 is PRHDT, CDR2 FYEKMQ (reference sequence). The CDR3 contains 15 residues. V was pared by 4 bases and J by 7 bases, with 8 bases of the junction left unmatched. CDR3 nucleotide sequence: TGTGCCAGCAGCTCCTGGACAGGGGGCGCCGGTGGCTACACCTTC. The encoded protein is CASSSWTGGAGGYTF. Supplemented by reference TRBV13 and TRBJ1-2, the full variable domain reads AAGVIQSPRHLIKEKRETATLKCYPIPRHDTVYWYQQGPGQDPQFLISFYEKMQSDKGSIPDRFSAQQFSDYHSELNMSSLELGDSALYFCASSSWTGGAGGYTFGSGTRLTVV.

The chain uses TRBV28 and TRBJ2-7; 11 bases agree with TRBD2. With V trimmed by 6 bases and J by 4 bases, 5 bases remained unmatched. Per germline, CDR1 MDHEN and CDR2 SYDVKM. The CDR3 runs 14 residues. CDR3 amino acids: CASRPTSGKYEQYF. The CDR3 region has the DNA TGTGCCAGCAGGCCGACTAGCGGGAAATACGAGCAGTACTTC.

The CDR3 is CAWSVKTGGWYQPQHF. For the CDR3, the DNA is TGTGCCTGGAGTGTAAAGACAGGGGGCTGGTATCAGCCCCAGCATTTT. This chain joins TRBV30 and TRBJ1-5; 10 bases are shared with TRBD1. The CDR3 spans 16 residues. V was pared by 0 bases and J by 5 bases, with 7 bases of the junction left unmatched. CDR1 is GTSNPN, CDR2 SVGIG, per germline (reference sequence).

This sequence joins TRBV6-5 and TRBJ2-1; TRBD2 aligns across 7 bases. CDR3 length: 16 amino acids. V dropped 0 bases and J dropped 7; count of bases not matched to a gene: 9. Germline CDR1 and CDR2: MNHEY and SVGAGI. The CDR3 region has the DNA TGTGCCAGCAGTTACTCAGATGCGGGAGCGTTGAATGAGCAGTTCTTC. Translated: CASSYSDAGALNEQFF.

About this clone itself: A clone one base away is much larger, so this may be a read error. CDR3 in amino acids: CASSRTQNTEAFF. CDR3 sequence (DNA): TGTGCCAGCAGTCGGACACAGAACACTGAAGCTTTCTTT. The chain has TRBV6-5 and TRBJ1-1, with D possibly matching TRBD1 (5 bases). CDR1 MNHEY and CDR2 SVGAGI come from the germline V gene. Trimming took 5 bases from V and 1 from J, leaving 8 bases between them. The CDR3 covers 13 residues.

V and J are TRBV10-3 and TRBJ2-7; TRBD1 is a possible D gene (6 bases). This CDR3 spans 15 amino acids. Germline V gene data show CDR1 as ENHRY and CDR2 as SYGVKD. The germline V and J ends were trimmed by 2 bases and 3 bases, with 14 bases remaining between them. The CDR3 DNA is TGTGCCATCAGTGAGGACAGGCCTGGACGCTACGAGCAGTACTTC. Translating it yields CAISEDRPGRYEQYF.

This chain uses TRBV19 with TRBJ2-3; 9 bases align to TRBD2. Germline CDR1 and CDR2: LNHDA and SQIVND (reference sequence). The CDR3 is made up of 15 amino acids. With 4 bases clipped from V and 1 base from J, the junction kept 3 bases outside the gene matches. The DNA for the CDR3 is TGTGCCAGTAGTACCCGGACTAGCGGCACAGATACGCAGTATTTT. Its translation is CASSTRTSGTDTQYF.

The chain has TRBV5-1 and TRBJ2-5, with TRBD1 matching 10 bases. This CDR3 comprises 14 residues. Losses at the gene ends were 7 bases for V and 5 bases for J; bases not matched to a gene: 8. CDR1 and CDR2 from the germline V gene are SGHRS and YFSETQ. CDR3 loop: CASRRTGGEETQYF. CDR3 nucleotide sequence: TGCGCCAGCCGTAGGACAGGGGGTGAGGAGACCCAGTACTTC.

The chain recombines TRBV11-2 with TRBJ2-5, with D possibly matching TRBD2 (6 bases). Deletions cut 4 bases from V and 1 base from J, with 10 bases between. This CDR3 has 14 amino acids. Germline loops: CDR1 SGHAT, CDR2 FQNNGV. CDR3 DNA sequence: TGTGCCAGCAGCTCGACTAGACTCCAAGAGACCCAGTACTTC. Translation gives CASSSTRLQETQYF.

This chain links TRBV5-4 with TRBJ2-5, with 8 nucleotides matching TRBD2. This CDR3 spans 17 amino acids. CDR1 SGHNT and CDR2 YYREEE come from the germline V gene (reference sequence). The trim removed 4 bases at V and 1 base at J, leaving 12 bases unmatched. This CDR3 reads CASSLAAGGPTQETQYF. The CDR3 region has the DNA TGTGCCAGCAGCCTGGCGGCGGGAGGTCCGACCCAAGAGACCCAGTACTTC.

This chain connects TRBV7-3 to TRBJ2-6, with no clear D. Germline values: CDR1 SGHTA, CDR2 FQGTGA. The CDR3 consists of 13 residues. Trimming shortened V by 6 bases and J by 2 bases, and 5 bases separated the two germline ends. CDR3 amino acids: CASRFTGANVLTF. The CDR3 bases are TGTGCCAGCAGGTTTACTGGGGCCAACGTCCTGACTTTC.

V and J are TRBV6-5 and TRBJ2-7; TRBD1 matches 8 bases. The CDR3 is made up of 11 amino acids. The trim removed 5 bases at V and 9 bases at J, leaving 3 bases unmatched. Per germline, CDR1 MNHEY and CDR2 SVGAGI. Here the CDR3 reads CASSQGAVQYF. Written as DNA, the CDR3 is TGTGCCAGCAGTCAGGGGGCGGTGCAGTACTTC.

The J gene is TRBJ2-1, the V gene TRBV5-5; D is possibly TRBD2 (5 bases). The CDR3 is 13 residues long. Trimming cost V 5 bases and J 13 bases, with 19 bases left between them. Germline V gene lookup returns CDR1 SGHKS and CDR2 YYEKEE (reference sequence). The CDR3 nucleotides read TGTGCCAGCAGGTCTCTAGCACCCGAGCGTCAGTTCTTC. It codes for CASRSLAPERQFF. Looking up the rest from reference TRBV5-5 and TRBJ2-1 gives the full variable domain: DAGVTQSPTHLIKTRGQQVTLRCSPISGHKSVSWYQQVLGQGPQFIFQYYEKEERGRGNFPDRFSARQFPNYSSELNVNALLLGDSALYLCASRSLAPERQFFGPGTRLTVL.

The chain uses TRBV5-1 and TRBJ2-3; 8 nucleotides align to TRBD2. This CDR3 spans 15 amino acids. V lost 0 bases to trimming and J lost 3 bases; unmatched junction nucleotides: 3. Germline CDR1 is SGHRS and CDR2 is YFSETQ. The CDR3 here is CASSLVGGRTDTQYF. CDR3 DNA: TGCGCCAGCAGCTTGGTTGGCGGGAGGACAGATACGCAGTATTTT.